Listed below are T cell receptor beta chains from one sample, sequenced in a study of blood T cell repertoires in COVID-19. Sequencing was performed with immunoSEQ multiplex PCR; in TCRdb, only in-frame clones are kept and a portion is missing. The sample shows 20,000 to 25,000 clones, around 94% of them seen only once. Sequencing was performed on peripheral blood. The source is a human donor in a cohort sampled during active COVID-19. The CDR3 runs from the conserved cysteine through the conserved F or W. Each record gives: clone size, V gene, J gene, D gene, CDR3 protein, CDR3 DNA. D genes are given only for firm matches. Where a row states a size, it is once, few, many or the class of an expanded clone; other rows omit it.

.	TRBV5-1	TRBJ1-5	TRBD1	CASSLGQGDQPQHF	TGCGCCAGCAGCTTGGGACAGGGTGATCAGCCCCAGCATTTT
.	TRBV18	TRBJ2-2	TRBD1	CASSLGQVTNTGELFF	TGTGCCAGCTCACTTGGACAGGTTACGAACACCGGGGAGCTGTTTTTT
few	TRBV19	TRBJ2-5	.	CASSSGKETQYF	TGTGCCAGTTCCTCCGGGAAAGAGACCCAGTACTTC
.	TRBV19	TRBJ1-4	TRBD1	CASSPRGQISEKLFF	TGTGCCAGTAGTCCCCGGGGACAGATTAGTGAAAAACTGTTTTTT
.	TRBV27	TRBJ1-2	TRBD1	CASSPRQGYGYTF	TGTGCCAGCAGTCCGAGACAGGGCTATGGCTACACCTTC
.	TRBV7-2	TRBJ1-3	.	CASSLVEGNTIYF	TGTGCCAGCAGCTTAGTTGAGGGAAACACCATATATTTT
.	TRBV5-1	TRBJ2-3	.	CASSLGGKRTDTQYF	TGCGCCAGCAGCTTGGGCGGGAAACGAACAGATACGCAGTATTTT
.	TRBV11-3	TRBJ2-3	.	CASNRKGITDTQYF	TGTGCCAGCAACAGAAAGGGGATCACAGATACGCAGTATTTT
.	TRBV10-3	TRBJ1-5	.	CAIGQPNQPQHF	TGTGCCATCGGACAGCCTAATCAGCCCCAGCATTTT
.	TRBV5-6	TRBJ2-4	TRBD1	CASSPGGQDIQYF	TGTGCCAGCAGCCCAGGGGGCCAGGACATTCAGTACTTC
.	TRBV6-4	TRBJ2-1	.	CASSAGFYNEQFF	TGTGCCAGCAGTGCCGGGTTCTACAATGAGCAGTTCTTC
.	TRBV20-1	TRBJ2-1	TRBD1	CSASKGQGVSYNEQFF	TGCAGTGCTAGTAAGGGGCAGGGGGTCTCCTACAATGAGCAGTTCTTC
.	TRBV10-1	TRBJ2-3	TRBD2	CASSGLSGAGGPDTQYF	TGCGCCAGCAGTGGCCTGAGTGGAGCGGGGGGGCCTGATACGCAGTATTTT
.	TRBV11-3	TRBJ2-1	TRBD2	CASSLTTSGGGTGFF	TGTGCCAGCAGCTTAACCACTAGCGGAGGGGGGACGGGGTTCTTC
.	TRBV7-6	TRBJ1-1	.	CASSRPGGQNTEAFF	TGTGCCAGCAGCAGACCGGGGGGGCAGAACACTGAAGCTTTCTTT
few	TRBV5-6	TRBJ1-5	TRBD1	CASSSRIRDRHQPQHF	TGTGCCAGCAGCTCTAGAATCCGGGACAGACATCAGCCCCAGCATTTT
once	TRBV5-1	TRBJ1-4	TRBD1	CASTGDRGGEKLFF	TGCGCCAGCACTGGGGACAGGGGAGGCGAAAAACTGTTTTTT
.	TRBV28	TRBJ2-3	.	CAGGHGGLRTQYF	TGTGCCGGCGGTCACGGGGGGCTTCGTACGCAGTATTTT
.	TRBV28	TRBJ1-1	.	CASSLGSTEAFF	TGTGCCAGCAGTTTGGGCTCAACTGAAGCTTTCTTT
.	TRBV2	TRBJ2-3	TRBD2	CASKALAGNTDTQYF	TGTGCCAGCAAAGCACTAGCGGGAAACACAGATACGCAGTATTTT
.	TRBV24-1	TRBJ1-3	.	CATSDPRPGEGNTIYF	TGTGCCACCAGTGATCCCAGACCAGGGGAGGGAAACACCATATATTTT
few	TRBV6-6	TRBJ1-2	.	CASSYSSPRDYGYTF	TGTGCCAGCAGTTACTCCAGTCCCAGGGACTATGGCTACACCTTC